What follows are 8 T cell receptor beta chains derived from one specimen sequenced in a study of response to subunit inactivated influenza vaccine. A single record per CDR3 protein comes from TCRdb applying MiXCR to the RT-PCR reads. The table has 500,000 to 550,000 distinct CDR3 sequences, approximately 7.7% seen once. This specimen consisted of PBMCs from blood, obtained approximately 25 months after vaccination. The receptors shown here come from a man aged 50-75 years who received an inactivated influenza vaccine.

Here the CDR3 reads CASSLIRETYGYTF. The DNA for the CDR3 is TGTGCCAGCAGCCTAATCAGGGAGACCTATGGCTACACCTTC. The chain is built from TRBV11-2 and TRBJ1-2, with a tentative D call TRBD1 (5 bases). The V gene's germline CDR1 is SGHAT and CDR2 FQNNGV. The CDR3 sequence is 14 residues long. Trimming took 5 bases from V and 4 from J, leaving 14 bases between them.

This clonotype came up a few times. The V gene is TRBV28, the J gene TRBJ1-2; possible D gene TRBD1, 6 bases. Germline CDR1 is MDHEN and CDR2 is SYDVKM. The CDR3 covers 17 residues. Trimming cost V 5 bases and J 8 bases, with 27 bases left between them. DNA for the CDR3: TGTGCCAGCAGTCCCCATATGACCCCTACAGGGTTGGAGGGCTACACCTTC. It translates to CASSPHMTPTGLEGYTF.

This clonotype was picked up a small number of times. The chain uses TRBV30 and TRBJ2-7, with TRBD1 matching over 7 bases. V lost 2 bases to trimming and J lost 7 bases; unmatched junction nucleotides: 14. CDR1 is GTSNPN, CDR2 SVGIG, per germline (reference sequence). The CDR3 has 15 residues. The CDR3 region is CAWSRLTGTAEEQYF. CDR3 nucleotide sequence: TGTGCCTGGAGTAGACTGACAGGGACCGCGGAGGAGCAGTACTTC.

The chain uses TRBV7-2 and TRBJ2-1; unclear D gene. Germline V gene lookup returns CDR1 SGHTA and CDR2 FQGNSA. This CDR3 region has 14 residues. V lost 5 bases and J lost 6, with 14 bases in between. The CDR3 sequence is CASSPSLPSNEQFF. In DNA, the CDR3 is TGTGCCAGCAGCCCGTCACTACCTAGCAATGAGCAGTTCTTC. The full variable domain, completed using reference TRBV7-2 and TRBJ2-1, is GAGVSQSPSNKVTEKGKDVELRCDPISGHTALYWYRQSLGQGLEFLIYFQGNSAPDKSGLPSDRFSAERTGGSVSTLTIQRTQQEDSAVYLCASSPSLPSNEQFFGPGTRLTVL.

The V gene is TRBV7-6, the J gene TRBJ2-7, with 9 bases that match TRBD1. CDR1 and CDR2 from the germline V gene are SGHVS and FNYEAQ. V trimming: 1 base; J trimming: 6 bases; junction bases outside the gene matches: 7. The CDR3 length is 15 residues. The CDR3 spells CASSLVGTGFSEQYF. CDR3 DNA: TGTGCCAGCAGCTTAGTTGGGACAGGGTTTAGCGAGCAGTACTTC.

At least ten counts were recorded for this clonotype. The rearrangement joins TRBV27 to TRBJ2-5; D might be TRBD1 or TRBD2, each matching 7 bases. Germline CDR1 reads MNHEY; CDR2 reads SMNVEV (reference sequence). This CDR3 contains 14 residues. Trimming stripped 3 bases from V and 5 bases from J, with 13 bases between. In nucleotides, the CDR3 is TGTGCCAGCAGTTTTCAGGGGGGGGGCGAGACCCAGTACTTC. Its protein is CASSFQGGGETQYF.

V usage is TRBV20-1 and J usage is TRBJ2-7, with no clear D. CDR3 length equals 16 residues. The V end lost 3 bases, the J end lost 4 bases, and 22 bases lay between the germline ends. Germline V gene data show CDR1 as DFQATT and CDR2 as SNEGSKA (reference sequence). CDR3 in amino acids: CSASSANRQSGYEQYF. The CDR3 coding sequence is TGCAGTGCTAGTAGTGCAAATAGGCAGTCCGGATACGAGCAGTACTTC.

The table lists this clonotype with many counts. DNA of the CDR3: TGTGCCATCAGTGAGTCGAACGGACAGGGAGTCGGGGAGCTGTTTTTT. Amino acid sequence: CAISESNGQGVGELFF. This chain uses TRBV10-3 with TRBJ2-2; 8 bases line up with TRBD1. The CDR3 contains 16 residues. Per germline, CDR1 ENHRY and CDR2 SYGVKD. Trimming took 0 bases from V and 7 from J; bases not matched to a gene: 7.